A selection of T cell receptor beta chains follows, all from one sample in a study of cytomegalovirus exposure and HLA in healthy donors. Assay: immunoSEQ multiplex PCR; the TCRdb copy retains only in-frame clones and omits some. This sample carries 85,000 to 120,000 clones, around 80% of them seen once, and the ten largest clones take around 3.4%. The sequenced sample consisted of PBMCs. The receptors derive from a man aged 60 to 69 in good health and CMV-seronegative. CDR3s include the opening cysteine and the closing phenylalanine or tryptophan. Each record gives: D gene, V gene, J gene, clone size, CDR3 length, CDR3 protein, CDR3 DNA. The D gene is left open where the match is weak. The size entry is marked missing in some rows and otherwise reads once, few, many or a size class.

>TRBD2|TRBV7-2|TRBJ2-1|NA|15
CASRWGGYGYNEQFF
TGTGCCAGCAGATGGGGGGGTTATGGCTACAATGAGCAGTTCTTC
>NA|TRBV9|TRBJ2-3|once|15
CASSVGAPVTDTQYF
TGTGCCAGCAGCGTAGGGGCTCCGGTCACAGATACGCAGTATTTT
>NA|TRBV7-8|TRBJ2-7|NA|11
CASAGVWEQYF
TGTGCCAGTGCCGGGGTGTGGGAGCAGTACTTC
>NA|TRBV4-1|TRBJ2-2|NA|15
CASSQAPGVTGELFF
TGCGCCAGCAGCCAGGCCCCAGGGGTCACCGGGGAGCTGTTTTTT
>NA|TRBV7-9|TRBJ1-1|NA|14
CASSLPQGAGEAFF
TGTGCCAGCAGCCTCCCCCAGGGTGCAGGTGAAGCTTTCTTT
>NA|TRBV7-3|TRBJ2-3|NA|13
CASSFGSTDTQYF
TGTGCCAGCAGCTTCGGGAGTACAGATACGCAGTATTTT
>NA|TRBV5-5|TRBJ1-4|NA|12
CATGHQNEKLFF
TGTGCCACGGGACACCAAAATGAAAAACTGTTTTTT
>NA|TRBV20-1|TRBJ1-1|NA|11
CSAYRVIEAFF
TGCAGTGCTTATCGGGTCATTGAAGCTTTCTTT
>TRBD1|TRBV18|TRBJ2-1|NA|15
CASSPRGQGANEQFF
TGTGCCAGCTCACCAAGGGGGCAGGGTGCTAATGAGCAGTTCTTC
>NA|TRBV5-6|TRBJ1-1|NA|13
CASSWGRGTEAFF
TGTGCCAGCAGCTGGGGGCGGGGGACTGAAGCTTTCTTT
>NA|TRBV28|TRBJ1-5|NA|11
CASSFREPQHF
TGTGCCAGCAGTTTCCGGGAGCCCCAGCATTTT
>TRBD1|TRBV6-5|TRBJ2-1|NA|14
CASSYGTGTNEQFF
TGTGCCAGCAGTTATGGGACAGGCACGAATGAGCAGTTCTTC
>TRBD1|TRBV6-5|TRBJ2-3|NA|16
CASSYHRGSGTDTQYF
TGTGCCAGCAGTTACCACAGGGGGTCGGGCACAGATACGCAGTATTTT
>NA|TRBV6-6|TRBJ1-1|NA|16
CASSYSDLKGDTEAFF
TGTGCCAGCAGTTACTCGGACTTAAAGGGTGACACTGAAGCTTTCTTT
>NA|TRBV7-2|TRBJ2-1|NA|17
CASSPRAGGAIYNEQFF
TGTGCCAGCAGCCCCCGCGCCGGGGGTGCGATATACAATGAGCAGTTCTTC
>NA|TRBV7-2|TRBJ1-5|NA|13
CASSLGGGQPQHF
TGTGCCAGCAGCTTAGGGGGGGGACAGCCCCAGCATTTT
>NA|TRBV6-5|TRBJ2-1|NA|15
CASSFTPPGPNEQFF
TGTGCCAGCAGTTTCACGCCTCCCGGTCCGAATGAGCAGTTCTTC
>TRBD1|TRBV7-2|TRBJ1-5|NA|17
CASSFGTGGGGNQPQHF
TGTGCCAGCAGCTTCGGGACAGGCGGGGGGGGCAATCAGCCCCAGCATTTT
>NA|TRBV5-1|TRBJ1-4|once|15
CASSLAGLTNEKLFF
TGCGCCAGCAGCTTGGCAGGGCTGACTAATGAAAAACTGTTTTTT
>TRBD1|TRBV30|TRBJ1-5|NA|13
CAWADRADQPQHF
TGTGCCTGGGCGGACAGGGCCGATCAGCCCCAGCATTTT
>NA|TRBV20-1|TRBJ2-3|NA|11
CSTKRADTQYF
TGCAGTACCAAGCGTGCAGATACGCAGTATTTT
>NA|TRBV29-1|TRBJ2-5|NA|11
CSVGREETQYF
TGCAGCGTTGGTAGAGAAGAGACCCAGTACTTC
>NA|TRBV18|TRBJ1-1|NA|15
CASSPQWRAGTEAFF
TGTGCCAGCTCACCTCAATGGAGGGCGGGGACTGAAGCTTTCTTT
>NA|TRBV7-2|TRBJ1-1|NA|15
CASSPWPTTNTEAFF
TGTGCCAGCAGCCCGTGGCCGACTACGAACACTGAAGCTTTCTTT
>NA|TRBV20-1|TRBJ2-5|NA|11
CSARVEETQYF
TGCAGTGCTAGAGTTGAGGAGACCCAGTACTTC
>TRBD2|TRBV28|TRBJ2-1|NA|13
CASSFGGAIEQFF
TGTGCCAGCAGTTTCGGGGGGGCCATCGAGCAGTTCTTC
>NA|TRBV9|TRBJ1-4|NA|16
CASSAWNREVYEKLFF
TGTGCCAGCAGCGCTTGGAACCGGGAGGTGTATGAAAAACTGTTTTTT
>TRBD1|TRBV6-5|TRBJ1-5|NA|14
CASSYSQTGVPQHF
TGTGCCAGCAGTTACAGCCAAACAGGGGTGCCCCAGCATTTT